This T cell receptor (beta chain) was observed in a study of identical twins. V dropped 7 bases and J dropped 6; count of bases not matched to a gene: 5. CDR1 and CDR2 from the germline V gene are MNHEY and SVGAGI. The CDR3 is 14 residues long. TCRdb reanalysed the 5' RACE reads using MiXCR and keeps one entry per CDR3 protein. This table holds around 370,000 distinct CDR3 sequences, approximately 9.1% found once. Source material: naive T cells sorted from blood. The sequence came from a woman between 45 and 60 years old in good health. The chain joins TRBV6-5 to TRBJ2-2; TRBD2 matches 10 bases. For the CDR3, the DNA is TGTGCCAGCACTGGGACTAGCGTCTCCGGGGAGCTGTTTTTT. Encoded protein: CASTGTSVSGELFF.